This entry is about one TCR beta chain. Its specificity is unknown. The data stem from a study of molecular identifiers for immune sequencing clone quantification. General study findings and limits: Under 1% of molecules in naive cells, but over 97% of effector molecules, belonged to clones above 20 RNA copies. Reports indicate spiked Jurkat TCR RNA from one cell could be found among 1 million or so naive cells.

TCRdb ran MiXCR on the PCR reads and lists one entry per CDR3 protein. This table has about 640,000 distinct CDR3 sequences, just under 20% appearing once. CD8+CD4-CCR7+CD45RA+ sorting gave the naive CD8 T cells. This CDR3 has 16 residues. Germline trimming cut 5 bases from V and 0 bases from J; bases unmatched to any gene: 7. Germline values: CDR1 SEHNR, CDR2 FQNEAQ (reference sequence). This clonotype was sampled from a human donor in good health. Some libraries in this study had Jurkat cell RNA spiked in. The chain recombines TRBV7-9 with TRBJ2-1, with 7 nucleotides matching TRBD2. The specimen was naive CD8+ T cells from blood, with Jurkat cell RNA spiked in. Subset described: FACS-sorted CD8+CD4-CCR7+CD45RA+ naive T cells. CDR3 amino acids: CASSATSDRSYNEQFF. In DNA, the CDR3 is TGTGCCAGCAGCGCCACTAGCGACCGCTCCTACAATGAGCAGTTCTTC.